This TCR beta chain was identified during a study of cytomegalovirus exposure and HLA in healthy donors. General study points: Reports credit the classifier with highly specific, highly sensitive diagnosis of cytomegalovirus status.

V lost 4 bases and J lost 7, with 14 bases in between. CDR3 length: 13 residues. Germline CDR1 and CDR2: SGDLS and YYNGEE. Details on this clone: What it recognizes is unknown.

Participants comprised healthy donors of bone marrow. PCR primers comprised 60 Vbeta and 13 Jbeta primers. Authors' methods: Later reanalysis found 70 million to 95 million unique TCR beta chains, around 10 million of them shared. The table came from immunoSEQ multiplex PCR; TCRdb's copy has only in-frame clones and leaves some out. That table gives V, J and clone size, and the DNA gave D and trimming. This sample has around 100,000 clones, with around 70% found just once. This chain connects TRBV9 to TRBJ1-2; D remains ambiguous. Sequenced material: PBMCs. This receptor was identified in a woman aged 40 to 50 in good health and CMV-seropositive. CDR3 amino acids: CASSPQQASGYTF. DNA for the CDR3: TGTGCCAGCAGCCCACAGCAGGCCTCTGGCTACACCTTC.